The clone carrying this T cell receptor beta chain was observed a handful of times. Its antigen is unidentified. This CDR3 contains 15 residues. CDR1 is SEHNR and CDR2 is FQNEAQ in the germline V gene (reference sequence). V trimming: 8 bases; J trimming: 1 base; junction bases outside the gene matches: 5. The data were obtained in a study of identical twins. Whole-study findings and limits: For out-of-frame alpha sequences shared by twins, low generation probability was in excess. Compared with models, monozygotic twins showed more out-of-frame TCR alpha sharing.

Unique molecular identifiers were present on the cDNA, which also gained a universal primer site by template switching. Each CDR3 protein gets one entry after TCRdb re-called the 5' RACE reads with MiXCR. This sample yields under 350,000 distinct CDR3 sequences, of which roughly 10% are seen a single time; roughly 6.4% belongs to the top ten. The same sample was also studied in work on yellow fever vaccine responses in identical twins. That report adds: On the reported evidence, twins' vaccine T cell responses seemed partly convergent and partly personalized.

Sequencing was carried out using CD8+ T cells sorted from blood. The TCR comes from a woman under 30 in good health. The chain carries TRBV7-9 and TRBJ2-2; TRBD1 matches at 9 bases. DNA of the CDR3: TGTGCCAGCCGTGGGGGACAGGGGAACACCGGGGAGCTGTTTTTT. This translates into CASRGGQGNTGELFF.